This T cell receptor beta chain stems from a study of PD-1 blockade in mismatch repair-deficient tumors. Measured with immunoSEQ multiplex PCR; TCRdb has only the in-frame clones, and not every one. The sample gives 15,000 to 20,000 clones, over 70% of which show up once; roughly 1.5% is in the top ten. This clonotype was obtained from an adult with mismatch repair-deficient cancer. Sequencing was performed on PBMCs, taken roughly 23 weeks after starting pembrolizumab.

This chain's CDR3 is CASSVPTGPNEKLFF. Written as DNA, the CDR3 is TGTGCCAGCAGTGTCCCGACAGGGCCAAATGAAAAACTGTTTTTT. J is TRBJ1-4 and V is TRBV2; TRBD1 matches 7 bases. CDR3 length: 15 amino acids. The germline CDR1 and CDR2 sequences are SNHLY and FYNNEI. V dropped 4 bases and J dropped 5; count of bases not matched to a gene: 7.